A single sample is the source of the 29 T cell receptor beta chains below, sequenced in a study of identical twins. Via MiXCR, TCRdb re-called the 5' RACE reads, giving one row per CDR3 protein. The top ten hold around 0.3% of the sample, which has 1.5 million to 2 million distinct CDR3 sequences, less than 40% seen once. Sequenced sample: cord blood. The receptors were gathered from a newborn girl in good health.

The chain joins TRBV20-1 to TRBJ2-3, with D possibly matching TRBD2 (5 bases). Per the germline V gene, CDR1 is DFQATT and CDR2 is SNEGSKA (reference sequence). The CDR3 extends over 15 amino acids. Deletions cut 1 base from V and 1 base from J, with 12 bases between. In DNA, the CDR3 is TGCAGTGCTAGAGTCACCCCCGGGGGCACAGATACGCAGTATTTT. Translation: CSARVTPGGTDTQYF.

The chain employs TRBV24-1 and TRBJ2-5; D is possibly TRBD1 (5 bases). The CDR3 has 13 residues. With 5 bases removed from V and 4 bases from J, the gap between germline ends came to 10 bases. The germline V gene has CDR1 KGHDR and CDR2 SFDVKD. Here the CDR3 reads CATSVQGIETQYF. The CDR3 region has the DNA TGTGCCACCAGTGTGCAGGGAATAGAGACCCAGTACTTC.

The chain uses TRBV6-1 and TRBJ2-3, with 11 bases that match TRBD2. The length of the CDR3 is 17 residues. Germline loops: CDR1 MNHNS, CDR2 SASEGT. The V and J ends lost 0 bases and 3 bases, in that order; junction bases with no gene match: 5. Here the CDR3 reads CASSEASSGRWTDTQYF. The DNA of the CDR3 is TGTGCCAGCAGTGAAGCTTCTAGCGGGAGGTGGACAGATACGCAGTATTTT.

In its sample, this clonotype was seen a few times. CDR3 protein: CASSTRNGELFF. The CDR3 DNA follows: TGTGCCAGCAGCACAAGAAACGGGGAGCTGTTTTTT. The chain combines TRBV5-5 with TRBJ2-2; D remains ambiguous. V was cut by 4 bases and J by 7 bases, with 8 bases left in between. Germline values: CDR1 SGHKS, CDR2 YYEKEE (reference sequence). There are 12 residues in the CDR3.

This rearrangement joins TRBV20-1 to TRBJ2-3; 9 nucleotides align to TRBD2. The CDR3 spans 18 residues. V shed 5 bases and J 3 bases; nucleotides not matched to a gene: 18. Germline V gene sequence: CDR1 DFQATT, CDR2 SNEGSKA (reference sequence). The CDR3 region has the DNA TGCAGTGCTTCCCCTGGCGACGGTGGCGGGGGGGTGACAGATACGCAGTATTTT. Its protein is CSASPGDGGGGVTDTQYF.

This clonotype came up a few times. The chain employs TRBV11-2 and TRBJ2-3, with D maybe TRBD2 (6 bases). With 0 bases removed from V and 3 bases from J, the gap between germline ends came to 16 bases. Germline CDR1 SGHAT, CDR2 FQNNGV. CDR3 length: 17 residues. The CDR3 protein is CASSLDPTSEGTDTQYF. The CDR3 DNA follows: TGTGCCAGCAGCTTAGATCCGACTAGTGAAGGGACAGATACGCAGTATTTT.

This rearrangement joins TRBV5-1 to TRBJ1-2; D is uncertain. V lost 0 bases to trimming and J lost 4 bases, with 7 bases between them. CDR3 length: 13 amino acids. Germline V gene sequence: CDR1 SGHRS, CDR2 YFSETQ. The CDR3 nucleotides are TGCGCCAGCAGCTTGGCCCCCATCTATGGCTACACCTTC. Protein sequence: CASSLAPIYGYTF.

As DNA, the CDR3 is TGTGCCAGCCGATACGGACTTAGCACTGAAGCTTTCTTT. Protein product: CASRYGLSTEAFF. The J gene is TRBJ1-1, the V gene TRBV2; D remains unclear. The CDR3 is 13 amino acids. V was clipped by 8 bases and J by 4 bases, with 14 bases between them. Germline lookup yields CDR1 SNHLY and CDR2 FYNNEI.

In its sample, this clonotype was seen a few times. The chain recombines TRBV18 with TRBJ2-3; no firm D call. V lost 2 bases to trimming and J lost 6 bases, with 12 bases between them. The CDR3 runs 14 residues. Germline V lookup: CDR1 KGHSH, CDR2 LQKENI. The CDR3 reads CASSPEMRADTQYF. CDR3 coding DNA: TGTGCCAGCTCACCAGAAATGAGAGCCGATACGCAGTATTTT.

This clonotype was seen a few times. The CDR3 DNA sequence: TGTGCCAGCAGCCAGGTTTTACGAACTGAAGCTTTCTTT. This sequence encodes CASSQVLRTEAFF. V is TRBV14 and J is TRBJ1-1; D gene uncertain. CDR3 length equals 13 residues. The V end was cut by 3 bases, the J end by 5 bases, with 10 bases between. CDR1 is SGHDN, CDR2 FVKESK, per germline.

With respect to this clonotype: Without the conserved terminal phenylalanine or tryptophan, this CDR3 likely stems from a read error. This chain links TRBV5-1 with TRBJ1-2, with D hard to call. CDR3 size: 16 residues. Trimming pared 0 bases from V and 2 bases from J, leaving 14 bases between. In germline, CDR1 is SGHRS, CDR2 YFSETQ. The CDR3 loop reads CASSLAGSSANYGYTC. CDR3 nucleotides: TGCGCCAGCAGCTTGGCCGGCAGCTCAGCCAACTATGGCTACACCTGC.

This clonotype came up many times. This chain connects TRBV12-3 or TRBV12-4 to TRBJ2-6, with 7 bases matching TRBD1. The V gene end was trimmed by 6 bases and the J gene end by 5 bases; junction bases not matched to a gene: 13. The CDR3 is 17 residues long. The CDR3 loop reads CASSPRQGRLWANVLTF. The CDR3 DNA reads as TGTGCCAGCAGCCCCCGACAGGGCCGGCTCTGGGCCAACGTCCTGACTTTC.

The CDR3 nucleotides are TGCAGTGGGGACAGGGGGCCCGACGAGCAGTACTTC. It specifies CSGDRGPDEQYF. V usage is TRBV20-1 and J usage is TRBJ2-7; 12 bases match TRBD1. The V and J ends lost 7 bases and 5 bases, in that order; junction bases with no gene match: 3. The V gene's germline CDR1 is DFQATT and CDR2 SNEGSKA (reference sequence). The CDR3 spans 12 residues.

This clonotype has ten or more counts. V usage is TRBV4-2 and J usage is TRBJ2-1, with D possibly being TRBD2 (5 bases). The V gene's germline CDR1 is LGHNA and CDR2 YNFKEQ. The CDR3 length is 17 residues. V gave up 1 base and J gave up 0 bases, with 13 bases separating them. The CDR3 here is CASSQGLAGSSYNEQFF. The CDR3, as DNA: TGTGCCAGCAGCCAAGGGCTAGCCGGAAGCTCCTACAATGAGCAGTTCTTC.

This clonotype was recorded a few times. The rearrangement links TRBV5-1 to TRBJ1-1; 8 bases agree with TRBD1. V dropped 3 bases and J dropped 0; count of bases not matched to a gene: 4. Per germline, CDR1 SGHRS and CDR2 YFSETQ. The CDR3 runs 15 residues. CDR3 sequence (DNA): TGCGCCAGCAGCTGGACAGGGCTAATGAACACTGAAGCTTTCTTT. Translated: CASSWTGLMNTEAFF. Supplemented by reference TRBV5-1 and TRBJ1-1, the full variable domain reads KAGVTQTPRYLIKTRGQQVTLSCSPISGHRSVSWYQQTPGQGLQFLFEYFSETQRNKGNFPGRFSGRQFSNSRSEMNVSTLELGDSALYLCASSWTGLMNTEAFFGQGTRLTVV.

This clonotype was seen a handful of times. The V call is TRBV28, the J call TRBJ2-3; 12 nucleotides match TRBD2. This CDR3 region has 16 residues. V gave up 5 bases and J gave up 6 bases; unmatched junction bases: 9. Germline V gives CDR1 MDHEN, CDR2 SYDVKM. The CDR3 loop is CASSRILAGGGDTQYF. The DNA of the CDR3 is TGTGCCAGCAGTCGAATACTAGCGGGAGGAGGGGATACGCAGTATTTT.

This clonotype was counted between two and nine times. The chain has TRBV7-9 and TRBJ2-7, with a weak D call TRBD1 (5 bases). This CDR3 contains 12 residues. Per the germline V gene, CDR1 is SEHNR and CDR2 is FQNEAQ (reference sequence). Trimming left V 7 bases short and J 10 bases short, with 17 bases between. The CDR3 region is CASTPGEGAQYF. The DNA of the CDR3 is TGTGCCAGCACCCCTGGGGAAGGGGCCCAGTACTTC.

This clonotype was recorded a few times. The chain joins TRBV20-1 to TRBJ1-2; TRBD1 aligns across 10 bases. CDR1 is DFQATT, CDR2 SNEGSKA, per germline (reference sequence). With 4 bases clipped from V and 4 bases from J, the junction kept 6 bases outside the gene matches. The length of the CDR3 is 14 residues. The CDR3 nucleotides are TGCAGTGCTACGGGGACAGGGGCAAGCTATGGCTACACCTTC. Residues: CSATGTGASYGYTF.

This clonotype was counted a few times. The V and J genes are TRBV5-4 and TRBJ1-1; D is unclear. V was pared by 2 bases and J by 1 base, with 15 bases between. Germline lookup yields CDR1 SGHNT and CDR2 YYREEE (reference sequence). The CDR3 runs to 16 residues. CDR3 region: CASSLDFVKANTEAFF. CDR3 nucleotides: TGTGCCAGCAGCTTAGATTTCGTGAAGGCGAACACTGAAGCTTTCTTT.

This clonotype occurred many times. This sequence joins TRBV6-5 and TRBJ1-2; D is perhaps TRBD1 (6 bases). CDR1 is MNHEY and CDR2 is SVGAGI in the germline V gene. The CDR3 sequence is 14 residues long. V was cut by 2 bases and J by 6 bases, with 13 bases left in between. The CDR3 DNA follows: TGTGCCAGCAGTTACCAGGGGATGGGTAATGGCTACACCTTC. It encodes CASSYQGMGNGYTF.

The chain combines TRBV20-1 with TRBJ2-7, with 7 bases lining up with TRBD2. With 7 bases clipped from V and 7 bases from J, the junction kept 13 bases outside the gene matches. The CDR3 has 13 residues. Germline V gene sequence: CDR1 DFQATT, CDR2 SNEGSKA (reference sequence). In DNA form, the CDR3 reads TGCAGTGATACAGCGGGAAAAGTCAATGAGCAGTACTTC. As protein: CSDTAGKVNEQYF.

This chain joins TRBV18 and TRBJ2-3; D could derive from TRBD1 or TRBD2 (5 bases each). The CDR3 has 14 residues. The germline V gene encodes CDR1 KGHSH and CDR2 LQKENI. V lost 4 bases and J 4 bases, leaving 12 bases between the germline ends. The CDR3, as DNA: TGTGCCAGCTCACACGGACTGGGGGCAGATACGCAGTATTTT. Amino acids: CASSHGLGADTQYF.

The chain is built from TRBV29-1 and TRBJ2-3, with 7 bases matching TRBD2. The CDR3 covers 13 residues. CDR1 SQVTM and CDR2 ANQGSEA come from the germline V gene. V lost 4 bases, J lost 7 bases, and 8 bases stayed unmatched. In DNA, the CDR3 is TGCAGCGTTGCGGGGGGTATAGTGTATACGCAGTATTTT. Its translation: CSVAGGIVYTQYF.

This sequence joins TRBV7-2 and TRBJ1-5; D is undetermined. Germline V gene sequence: CDR1 SGHTA, CDR2 FQGNSA. The ends were cut back, 5 bases at V and 7 bases at J, with 9 bases in the middle. This CDR3 has 12 residues. CDR3 residues: CASSRHEQPQHF. The CDR3 DNA follows: TGTGCCAGCAGCCGGCACGAACAGCCCCAGCATTTT. Based on the CDR3 plus reference TRBV7-2 and TRBJ1-5, the full variable domain is GAGVSQSPSNKVTEKGKDVELRCDPISGHTALYWYRQSLGQGLEFLIYFQGNSAPDKSGLPSDRFSAERTGGSVSTLTIQRTQQEDSAVYLCASSRHEQPQHFGDGTRLSIL.

The J gene is TRBJ2-3, the V gene TRBV5-5; 8 bases agree with TRBD2. The V gene end was trimmed by 0 bases and the J gene end by 5 bases; junction bases not matched to a gene: 11. This CDR3 is 17 amino acids long. Per the germline V gene, CDR1 is SGHKS and CDR2 is YYEKEE (reference sequence). CDR3 loop: CASSLALRGGRGDTQYF. The CDR3 bases are TGTGCCAGCAGCTTGGCTCTCCGGGGGGGCCGAGGAGATACGCAGTATTTT.

The gene calls are TRBV7-6 and TRBJ2-5, with 10 bases identical to TRBD2. The end of the DNA fits TRBJ2-7 better, so the J call may be wrong. The CDR3 length is 16 residues. In germline, CDR1 is SGHVS, CDR2 FNYEAQ. Here the CDR3 DNA reads TGTGCCAGCAGCTTAAAGACTAGCGGGCCCAGATACGAGCAGTACTTC. Encoded protein: CASSLKTSGPRYEQYF.

J is TRBJ2-4 and V is TRBV11-2; TRBD1 aligns across 8 bases. The DNA end favors TRBJ2-7, so the J call may be wrong. Germline V gene sequence: CDR1 SGHAT, CDR2 FQNNGV. The CDR3 spans 14 residues. The CDR3 DNA sequence: TGTGCCAGCAGCTCTACCAGGGGGCGTTACGAGCAGTACTTC. Its translation: CASSSTRGRYEQYF.

This clonotype has a handful of counts. This sequence joins TRBV28 and TRBJ1-2; a possible D gene is TRBD1 (6 bases). CDR3 length: 16 amino acids. V dropped 1 base and J dropped 2 bases, with 14 bases sitting between them. Germline V gene data show CDR1 as MDHEN and CDR2 as SYDVKM. CDR3 region: CASSLLNWGGNYGYTF. CDR3 nucleotide sequence: TGTGCCAGCAGTTTATTAAATTGGGGGGGCAACTATGGCTACACCTTC.

As DNA, the CDR3 is TGTGCCAGCAGCGTAACCCCGGGGGGAAGCTCCTACAATGAGCAGTTCTTC. Encoded protein: CASSVTPGGSSYNEQFF. The chain recombines TRBV9 with TRBJ2-1; 7 bases line up with TRBD2. Trimming cost V 1 base and J 0 bases; bases outside gene matches: 7. CDR1 and CDR2 from the germline V gene are SGDLS and YYNGEE. The CDR3 totals 17 residues. The full variable domain, in which reference TRBV9 and TRBJ2-1 provide the parts outside the CDR3, is DSGVTQTPKHLITATGQRVTLRCSPRSGDLSVYWYQQSLDQGLQFLIQYYNGEERAKGNILERFSAQQFPDLHSELNLSSLELGDSALYFCASSVTPGGSSYNEQFFGPGTRLTVL.